Here is one T cell receptor beta chain with its context. What it recognizes is unknown. The entry originates in a study of T cells expressing NK-cell markers. Study information: In sorted CD3+CD56+NKG2C+, CD3+CD56+NKG2C- and CD3+CD56-NKG2C+ T cells, TCR beta repertoires were obtained.

One entry per CDR3 protein, without DNA, is what TCRdb gives after re-calling the 5' RACE reads. In total, the table holds hundreds of thousands of distinct CDR3 sequences. Germline-derived CDR1 and CDR2 are SQVTM and ANQGSEA. This CDR3 has 15 amino acids. Regarding the study as a whole: Also leading the CD3+CD56-NKG2C+ fraction in a handful of donors were these clonotypes.

The sequenced sample consisted of blood T cells: a sorted CD56 or NKG2C T cell subset, CD4+ or CD8+ T cells, or bulk PBMC T cells (not recorded which). This rearrangement joins TRBV29-1 to TRBJ2-3; TCRdb selects TRBD2, and the lack of DNA leaves this call unchecked. The TCR sequence derives from a woman between 18 and 70 years old in good health. The CDR3 sequence is CSVESGGTSTDTQYF.